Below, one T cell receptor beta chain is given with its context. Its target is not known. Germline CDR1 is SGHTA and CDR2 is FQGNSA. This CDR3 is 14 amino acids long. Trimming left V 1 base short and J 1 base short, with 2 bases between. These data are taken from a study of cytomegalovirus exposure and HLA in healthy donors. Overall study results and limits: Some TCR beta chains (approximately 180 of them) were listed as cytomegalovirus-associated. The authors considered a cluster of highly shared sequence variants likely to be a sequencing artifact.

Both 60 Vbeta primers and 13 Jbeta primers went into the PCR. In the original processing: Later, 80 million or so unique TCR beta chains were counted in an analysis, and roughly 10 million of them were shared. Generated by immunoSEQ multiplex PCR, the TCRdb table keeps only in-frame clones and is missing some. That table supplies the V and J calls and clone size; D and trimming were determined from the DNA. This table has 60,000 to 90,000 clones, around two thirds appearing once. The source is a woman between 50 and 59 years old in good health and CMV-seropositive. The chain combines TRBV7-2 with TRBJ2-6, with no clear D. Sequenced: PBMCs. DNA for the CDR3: TGTGCCAGCAGCTTAGTATCTGGGGCCAACGTCCTGACTTTC. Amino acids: CASSLVSGANVLTF.